This TCR beta chain derives from a study of cytomegalovirus exposure and HLA in healthy donors. As for the study in general: Earlier sequencing of 150 million to 200 million T cells yielded 90 million to 140 million unique TCR beta sequences.

Regarding the study as a whole: For cytomegalovirus status, the classifier reportedly gave diagnoses with high specificity and sensitivity.

Trimming left V 1 base short and J 4 bases short, with 11 bases between. Germline CDR1 is SGHNT and CDR2 is YYREEE (reference sequence). CDR3 length equals 14 residues. A word on this clone: Its matching antigen is unknown.

The PCR employed 60 Vbeta primers together with 13 Jbeta primers. This table comes from immunoSEQ multiplex PCR, and its TCRdb copy is limited to in-frame clones, with some not included. This sample has over 100,000 clones, with about 60% found just once. The sequencing sample was made of PBMCs. The genes are TRBV5-4 and TRBJ1-2; D perhaps matches TRBD1 (6 bases). The clonotype comes from a woman aged 25-40 years in good health and CMV-seronegative. CDR3 nucleotide sequence: TGTGCCAGCAGCTTGTTAGGCAGGGGCTATGGCTACACCTTC. Its translation is CASSLLGRGYGYTF.